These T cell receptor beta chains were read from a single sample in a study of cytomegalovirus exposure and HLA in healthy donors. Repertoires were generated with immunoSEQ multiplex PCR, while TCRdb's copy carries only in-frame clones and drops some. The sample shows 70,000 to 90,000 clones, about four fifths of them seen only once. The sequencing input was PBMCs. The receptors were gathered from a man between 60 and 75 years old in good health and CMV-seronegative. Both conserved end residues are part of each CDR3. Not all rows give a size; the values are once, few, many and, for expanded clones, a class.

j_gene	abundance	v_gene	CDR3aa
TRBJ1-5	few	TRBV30	CAWSSQDNQPQHF
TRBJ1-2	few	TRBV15	CATSRDSHSYGYTF
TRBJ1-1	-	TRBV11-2	CASSLPSTGGTTEAFF
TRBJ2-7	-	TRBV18	CASSLAVREQYF
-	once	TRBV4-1	CASSQSPTGGPHEQYF
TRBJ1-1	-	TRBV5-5	CASSLTENTEAFF
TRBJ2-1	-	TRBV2	CAIRDTYNEQFF
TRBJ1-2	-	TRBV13	CASSFRDRDYGYTF
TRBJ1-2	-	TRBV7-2	CASSLQGDGYTF
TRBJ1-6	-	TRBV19	CASSIAAANSPLHF
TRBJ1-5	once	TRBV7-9	CASSWDSSAQHF
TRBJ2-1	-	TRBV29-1	CSVEAPRTGALYEQFF
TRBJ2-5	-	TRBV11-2	CASSPGGYVETQYF
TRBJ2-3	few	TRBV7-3	CASSLTAGTSRDTQYF
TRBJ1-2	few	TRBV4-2	CASSQVLGGGYTF
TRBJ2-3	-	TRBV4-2	CASSQGEGGGFPDTQYF
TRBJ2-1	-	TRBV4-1	CASSRGLNYNEQFF
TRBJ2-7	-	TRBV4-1	CASSPRVVAGRYEQYF
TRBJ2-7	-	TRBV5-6	CASSYRDKHYEQYF
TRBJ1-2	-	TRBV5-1	CASSLQGQGHYGYTF
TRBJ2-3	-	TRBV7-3	CASSLAGGHTDTQYF
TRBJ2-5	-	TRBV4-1	CASSQGSQRETQYF
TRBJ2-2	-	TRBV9	CASSVATGYTGELFF
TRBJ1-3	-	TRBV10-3	CAISETTEENTIYF
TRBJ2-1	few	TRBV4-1	CASSQGKLAGAYNEQFF
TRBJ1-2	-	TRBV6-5	CASTDSFYGYTF
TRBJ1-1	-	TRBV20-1	CSARDRGSTFF
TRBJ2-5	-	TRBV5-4	CASSLGRGGQETQYF
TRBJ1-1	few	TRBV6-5	CASSQIRGNTEAFF
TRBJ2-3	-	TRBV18	CASSPPTSDTQYF
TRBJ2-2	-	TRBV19	CASSIVQPGVRELFF
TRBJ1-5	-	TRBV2	CASSEAGQAQHF
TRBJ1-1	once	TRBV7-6	CASRDGGGRTEAFF
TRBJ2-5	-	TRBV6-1	CASSLVGPKTQYF